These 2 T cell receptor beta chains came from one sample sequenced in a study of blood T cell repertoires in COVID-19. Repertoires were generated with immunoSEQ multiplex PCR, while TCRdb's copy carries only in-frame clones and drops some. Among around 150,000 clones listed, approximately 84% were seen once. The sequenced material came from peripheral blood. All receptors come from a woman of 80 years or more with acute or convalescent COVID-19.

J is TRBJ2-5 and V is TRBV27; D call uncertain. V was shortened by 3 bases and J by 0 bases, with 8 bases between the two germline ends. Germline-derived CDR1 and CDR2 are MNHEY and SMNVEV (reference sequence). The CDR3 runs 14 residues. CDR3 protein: CASSFLANQETQYF. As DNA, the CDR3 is TGTGCCAGCAGTTTTTTGGCCAACCAAGAGACCCAGTACTTC.

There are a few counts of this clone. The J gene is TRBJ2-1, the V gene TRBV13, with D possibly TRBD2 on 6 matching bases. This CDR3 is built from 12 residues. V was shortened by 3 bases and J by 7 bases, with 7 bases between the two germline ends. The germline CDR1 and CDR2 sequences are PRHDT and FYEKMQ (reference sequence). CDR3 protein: CASSLGGNEQFF. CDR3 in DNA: TGTGCCAGCAGCTTGGGGGGAAATGAGCAGTTCTTC.